This TCR beta chain was sequenced in a study of T cells in Graves' hyperthyroidism and ophthalmopathy. General study findings and limits: Ophthalmopathy was model-predicted a median approximately 6.9 months pre-onset.

Exclusion criteria comprised uncontrolled infection, other autoimmune disease, pregnancy or lactation. Orbital computed tomography and thyroid ultrasound, together with serum TRAb and thyroxine and clinical symptoms, were used for diagnoses. Fresh peripheral blood, roughly 10 ml, was the source of the PBMCs. A note on this clonotype: What it binds is not known. This could be a read error, since a much larger clone is one nucleotide away.

CDR1 LGHDT and CDR2 YNNKEL come from the germline V gene (reference sequence). This CDR3 is 15 amino acids long. Researchers took RNA transcripts and amplified the TCR beta CDR3 regions from them. The study used the HTBI primer set for a first-round RT-PCR of the TCR CDR3. TCRdb reprocessed the multiplex PCR reads via MiXCR and lists one record per CDR3 protein. The sample holds around 400,000 distinct CDR3 sequences; about 15% are singletons and the top ten take around 20%. The chain uses TRBV3-1 and TRBJ1-1; TRBD1 might be the D (6 bases). This sequence originates from a woman in her sixties with Graves' ophthalmopathy. What was sequenced was blood. This chain's CDR3 is CASSQKDRLNTVAFF. The CDR3 region has the DNA TGTGCCAGCAGCCAAAAAGACAGGCTGAACACTGTAGCTTTCTTT.